This TCR beta chain was obtained from a study of blood T cell repertoires in COVID-19. There are a few counts of this clone. Trimming took 1 base from V and 4 from J, leaving 17 bases between them. This CDR3 has 18 amino acids. Germline lookup yields CDR1 SEHNR and CDR2 FQNEAQ (reference sequence). Measured with immunoSEQ multiplex PCR; TCRdb has only the in-frame clones, and not every one. Here the sample spans about 310,000 clones, 70% to 90% being singletons. The rearrangement uses TRBV7-9 and TRBJ2-6, with D tentatively TRBD2 (5 bases). Material: PBMCs or T cells enriched from blood (not recorded which). The source of this sequence is a man aged 25 to 40 who had recovered from COVID-19. The CDR3 DNA follows: TGTGCCAGCAGCTTAGTCCGGGCCACTAGGCCCGGGGCCAACGTCCTGACTTTC. It specifies CASSLVRATRPGANVLTF.